These T cell receptor beta chains were read from a single sample in a study of T cell changes during pregnancy in multiple sclerosis. The assay was immunoSEQ multiplex PCR, and TCRdb's table has in-frame clones only and misses some. The data show 70,000 to 80,000 clones, with about 90% seen just once and approximately 0.41% held by the top ten. The material was CD4+ T cells from peripheral blood mononuclear cells, obtained before pregnancy. These TCRs come from a female donor with multiple sclerosis, enrolled in a pregnancy study. CDR3s include the opening cysteine and the closing phenylalanine or tryptophan. A D gene is named only where the DNA matches it firmly. Clone size is stated in some rows and not others, as once, few, many or a class when expanded.

D	V	size	J	length	CDR3	DNA
.	TRBV10-3	.	TRBJ2-5	16	CAISESSVESRETQYF	TGTGCCATCAGTGAGTCGAGCGTGGAGTCCCGGGAGACCCAGTACTTC
.	TRBV7-3	.	TRBJ2-7	13	CASSLQRDYEQYF	TGTGCCAGCAGCTTACAACGAGACTACGAGCAGTACTTC
TRBD1	TRBV2	.	TRBJ1-2	14	CASRSTGRYYGYTF	TGTGCCAGCAGGTCGACAGGGAGATACTATGGCTACACCTTC
TRBD1	TRBV6-1	.	TRBJ1-1	13	CASSWDRGTEAFF	TGTGCCAGCAGCTGGGACAGGGGCACTGAAGCTTTCTTT
.	TRBV18	.	TRBJ2-2	14	CASSLDSLIGELFF	TGTGCCAGCTCACTAGACTCGCTAATCGGGGAGCTGTTTTTT
TRBD1	TRBV5-1	few	TRBJ2-5	13	CASSVDREETQYF	TGCGCCAGCAGCGTGGACAGGGAAGAGACCCAGTACTTC
TRBD2	TRBV7-2	.	TRBJ2-5	17	CASSFPFGRAGGETQYF	TGTGCCAGCAGCTTCCCTTTTGGGAGGGCCGGAGGAGAGACCCAGTACTTC
.	TRBV30	.	TRBJ2-5	12	CACKRGKETQYF	TGTGCCTGTAAGCGCGGGAAAGAGACCCAGTACTTC
TRBD1	TRBV2	.	TRBJ1-6	14	CASSFGTGDSPLHF	TGTGCCAGCAGTTTTGGGACAGGGGACTCACCCCTCCACTTT
.	TRBV18	.	TRBJ2-7	13	CASSLQETYEQYF	TGTGCCAGCTCACTGCAGGAAACCTACGAGCAGTACTTC
TRBD1	TRBV28	.	TRBJ2-2	14	CASSRGQMLGELFF	TGTGCCAGCAGCCGGGGACAGATGCTCGGGGAGCTGTTTTTT
TRBD1	TRBV28	.	TRBJ1-2	15	CASSSSGTGYYGYTF	TGTGCCAGCAGTTCCTCTGGGACAGGGTACTATGGCTACACCTTC
TRBD1	TRBV28	.	TRBJ2-4	17	CASSLRVRRDRGNIQYF	TGTGCCAGCAGTTTACGGGTCAGGAGGGACAGGGGGAACATTCAGTACTTC
TRBD1	TRBV27	.	TRBJ2-1	16	CASSSLDRRNDNEQFF	TGTGCCAGCAGCTCCTTGGACAGGAGAAACGACAATGAGCAGTTCTTC
TRBD2	TRBV12-5	.	TRBJ2-1	20	CASGLQSGTSDSRSYNEQFF	TGTGCTAGTGGTTTGCAATCCGGGACTAGCGATTCAAGGTCCTACAATGAGCAGTTCTTC
.	TRBV5-1	.	TRBJ1-1	15	CASSTQGHPNTEAFF	TGCGCCAGCAGCACACAAGGACATCCGAACACTGAAGCTTTCTTT
TRBD1	TRBV27	.	TRBJ2-7	15	CASTRPPDRGDEQYF	TGTGCCAGCACTAGACCCCCGGACAGGGGCGACGAGCAGTACTTC
TRBD1	TRBV7-8	.	TRBJ2-2	16	CASSSRTGGNTGELFF	TGTGCCAGCAGCTCCCGGACAGGTGGGAACACCGGGGAGCTGTTTTTT
TRBD2	TRBV7-2	once	TRBJ2-3	14	CASSQGGKTDTQYF	TGTGCCAGCAGCCAGGGAGGGAAGACAGATACGCAGTATTTT
TRBD1	TRBV5-6	.	TRBJ2-1	16	CASSEGGQGFKNEQFF	TGTGCCAGCAGCGAGGGGGGACAGGGTTTTAAGAATGAGCAGTTCTTC
.	TRBV28	.	TRBJ1-6	14	CASKPSSYNSPLHF	TGTGCCAGCAAACCGAGCTCCTATAATTCACCCCTCCACTTT
.	TRBV30	.	TRBJ1-2	17	CAWSVGRLGTENYGYTF	TGTGCCTGGAGTGTAGGGAGGCTGGGGACTGAGAACTATGGCTACACCTTC
TRBD1	TRBV6-5	.	TRBJ1-1	15	CASSSGQGKWTEAFF	TGTGCCAGCAGCTCCGGACAGGGGAAGTGGACTGAAGCTTTCTTT
.	TRBV11-1	.	TRBJ2-1	13	CASSWTVFNEQFF	TGTGCCAGCAGCTGGACAGTTTTTAATGAGCAGTTCTTC
.	TRBV19	.	TRBJ1-2	13	CASSIDRRGGYTF	TGTGCCAGTAGTATAGATCGGAGGGGCGGCTACACCTTC
.	TRBV28	.	TRBJ1-1	13	CASSLEFGTEAFF	TGTGCCAGCAGTTTAGAGTTCGGCACTGAAGCTTTCTTT
TRBD2	TRBV7-2	.	TRBJ2-5	15	CASSLSGGFQETQYF	TGTGCCAGCAGCTTAAGCGGGGGTTTCCAAGAGACCCAGTACTTC
.	TRBV7-2	.	TRBJ2-2	16	CASSLAVQRSTGELFF	TGTGCCAGCAGCTTAGCGGTCCAGCGGAGCACCGGGGAGCTGTTTTTT
.	TRBV5-1	.	TRBJ1-1	15	CASSLELRGDAEAFF	TGCGCCAGCAGCTTGGAGTTGCGGGGAGATGCTGAAGCTTTCTTT
TRBD2	TRBV11-2	.	TRBJ2-5	17	CASSLVGLAGRGETQYF	TGTGCCAGCAGCTTAGTCGGACTAGCGGGACGCGGGGAGACCCAGTACTTC
.	TRBV7-3	.	TRBJ2-6	18	CASSLAAGKGSGANVLTF	TGTGCCAGCAGCTTGGCCGCGGGAAAGGGCTCTGGGGCCAACGTCCTGACTTTC
.	TRBV20-1	.	TRBJ1-2	11	CSARAGGGYTF	TGCAGTGCTAGAGCCGGCGGTGGCTACACCTTC
TRBD1	TRBV11-2	.	TRBJ1-4	14	CASSSLTGWGKLFF	TGTGCCAGCAGCTCTTTGACAGGGTGGGGAAAACTGTTTTTT
TRBD2	TRBV9	.	TRBJ2-7	15	CASSYGLAGSYEQYF	TGTGCCAGCAGTTATGGGCTAGCGGGCTCCTACGAGCAGTACTTC
.	TRBV4-2	.	TRBJ1-5	15	CASSLRREARQPQHF	TGTGCCAGCAGCCTTCGCAGGGAGGCGCGTCAGCCCCAGCATTTT
TRBD1	TRBV7-8	.	TRBJ1-1	19	CASSQGGEVRSIPNTEAFF	TGTGCCAGCAGCCAGGGGGGTGAGGTCAGGAGCATTCCGAACACTGAAGCTTTCTTT
.	TRBV19	.	TRBJ2-6	16	CASSIDISSGANVLTF	TGTGCCAGTAGTATAGACATTAGCTCTGGGGCCAACGTCCTGACTTTC
.	TRBV5-1	.	TRBJ1-2	14	CASSRDTANYGYTF	TGCGCCAGCAGCCGGGACACCGCGAACTATGGCTACACCTTC
TRBD1	TRBV4-1	.	TRBJ2-7	17	CASSQGGDRADSYEQYF	TGCGCCAGCAGCCAGGGCGGAGACAGGGCAGACTCCTACGAGCAGTACTTC
TRBD1	TRBV19	few	TRBJ1-5	13	CASSPDRAQPQHF	TGTGCCAGTAGCCCCGACAGGGCTCAGCCCCAGCATTTT
TRBD1	TRBV5-1	.	TRBJ2-4	20	CASSATVPGQGTVSKNIQYF	TGCGCCAGCAGCGCCACAGTCCCGGGACAGGGTACGGTTTCCAAAAACATTCAGTACTTC
TRBD1	TRBV7-8	.	TRBJ2-7	14	CASSLGQGIGEQYF	TGTGCCAGCAGCCTTGGACAGGGAATTGGTGAGCAGTACTTC
.	TRBV5-4	.	TRBJ2-3	13	CASSGDPQGTQYF	TGTGCCAGCAGCGGAGACCCACAGGGAACGCAGTATTTT
.	TRBV18	.	TRBJ1-3	17	CASSPGGSVLSGNTIYF	TGTGCCAGCTCACCCGGAGGTTCAGTTCTCTCTGGAAACACCATATATTTT
TRBD1	TRBV6-5	.	TRBJ2-1	16	CASSYTQGALLNEQFF	TGTGCCAGCAGTTACACACAGGGGGCTCTTCTCAATGAGCAGTTCTTC
.	TRBV7-2	.	TRBJ1-1	15	CASSYFGGMNTEAFF	TGTGCCAGCAGCTACTTTGGGGGGATGAACACTGAAGCTTTCTTT
TRBD2	TRBV11-2	.	TRBJ2-7	16	CASRNSGTSGSYEQYF	TGTGCCAGCAGAAACTCAGGGACTAGCGGGTCCTACGAGCAGTACTTC
.	TRBV7-2	once	TRBJ1-1	15	CASSLEWGGATEAFF	TGTGCCAGCAGCTTAGAGTGGGGGGGAGCCACTGAAGCTTTCTTT
.	TRBV7-3	.	TRBJ1-5	13	CASSLQAGQPQHF	TGTGCCAGCAGCTTACAGGCGGGTCAGCCCCAGCATTTT
TRBD1	TRBV6-5	.	TRBJ1-2	14	CASSRGTVDGGYTF	TGTGCCAGCAGTAGAGGGACAGTAGACGGTGGCTACACCTTC
.	TRBV2	.	TRBJ2-5	12	CASSERAGTQYF	TGTGCCAGCAGTGAAAGGGCGGGGACCCAGTACTTC
.	TRBV7-9	.	TRBJ2-5	15	CASSFSGHLQETQYF	TGTGCCAGCAGCTTTTCGGGACACCTGCAAGAGACCCAGTACTTC
TRBD1	TRBV11-2	.	TRBJ1-4	16	CASSLDRAGGSEKLFF	TGTGCCAGCAGCTTAGATCGGGCAGGGGGCAGTGAAAAACTGTTTTTT
TRBD2	TRBV11-3	.	TRBJ2-2	17	CASSSGLAGGGSGELFF	TGTGCCAGCAGCTCAGGACTAGCGGGGGGAGGATCCGGGGAGCTGTTTTTT
TRBD1	TRBV11-2	.	TRBJ2-7	15	CASSQIRDRAYEQYF	TGTGCCAGCAGCCAGATACGGGACAGGGCCTACGAGCAGTACTTC
TRBD2	TRBV18	.	TRBJ2-2	19	CASSPLPLAGVSNTGELFF	TGTGCCAGCTCACCACTACCGCTAGCGGGGGTGTCAAACACCGGGGAGCTGTTTTTT
TRBD1	TRBV5-6	.	TRBJ1-6	13	CASRGTEDSPLHF	TGTGCCAGCAGGGGGACAGAAGATTCACCCCTCCACTTT
.	TRBV2	.	TRBJ2-3	12	CASSEGGDTQYF	TGTGCCAGCAGTGAAGGAGGAGATACGCAGTATTTT
TRBD1	TRBV7-8	once	TRBJ1-4	16	CASSEDRGRVGEKLFF	TGTGCCAGCAGCGAGGACAGGGGGCGCGTGGGTGAAAAACTGTTTTTT